The clone carrying this T cell receptor beta chain was observed a handful of times. Unmatched junction bases numbered 10, after V lost 6 bases and J lost 6 bases. This CDR3 comprises 15 residues. From germline, CDR1 is SGDLS and CDR2 YYNGEE. This sample was included in a study of response to subunit inactivated influenza vaccine. MiXCR was run by TCRdb on the RT-PCR reads, yielding one entry per CDR3 protein. The table lists approximately 530,000 distinct CDR3 sequences, about 8% of them singletons, with around 13% in the top ten. This sequence originates from a man aged 50 to 69 who received an inactivated influenza vaccine. The chain combines TRBV9 with TRBJ2-2; the match to TRBD1 covers 8 bases. Source: PBMCs from blood, taken less than 30 months after vaccination. CDR3 coding DNA: TGTGCCAGCAAGTGGGGGCAGGGACAGGCCGGGGAGCTGTTTTTT. Encoded protein: CASKWGQGQAGELFF.